This TCR beta chain was retrieved from a study of T-cell memory formation after mild COVID-19. Study background: Clustering of TCRs was largely donor specific.

Study outcomes and limitations: Among clones contracting day 15 to 85, CD4/CD8 was balanced, whereas later expanders leaned CD4+.

After removal of 2 bases from V and 2 bases from J, the junction contained 3 bases not matched to a gene. This CDR3 is 15 amino acids long. This clonotype was found a few times. Its antigen is not known. After 5'RACE with constant-segment primers, TCR alpha and TCR beta cDNA libraries carrying sample barcodes and UMIs were obtained. TCRdb independently ran MiXCR on the 5' RACE reads; one entry per CDR3 protein. The sample includes 300,000 to 350,000 distinct CDR3 sequences, 15% to 20% of them seen just once. The chain is built from TRBV12-3 or TRBV12-4 and TRBJ2-3; 8 bases map to TRBD2. Input material: PBMCs or a T cell subset sorted from them (not recorded which). The sequence came from a man between 18 and 29 years old who had mild COVID-19 (a few samples of this study predate the infection). Cell type and time point are not known. The CDR3 reads CASSLSGGDTDTQYF. For the CDR3, the DNA is TGTGCCAGCAGTTTATCCGGGGGGGACACAGATACGCAGTATTTT.